This record concerns one TCR beta chain sequence. The clone's antigen remains unknown. Qualities for individual bases were not recorded, and no much larger clone is one base off. These data are taken from a study of control samples from healthy donors and cancer patients (TCRdb year 2020). Library prep was done by the immunoSEQ multiplex PCR assay. TCRdb mirrors the immuneACCESS table, restricted to in-frame sequences. Some clones are absent from its copies; in checked studies, under half trace to an unresolved V gene, and the reason for the others is unknown. A total of more than 100,000 clones appear in this sample, approximately 90% of them only once. Together, the top ten hold 19% of the sample. Trimming costs V 4 bases and J 3 bases, and their ends lie 9 bases apart. Based on the germline V gene, the CDR1 and CDR2 sequences are MNHEY and SVGEGT. Taken from cysteine to phenylalanine, the CDR3 has 13 residues. The entry retains the CDR3 DNA only, 39 bases that are in frame from base 1.

In this chain, TRBV6-2 or TRBV6-3 is recombined with TRBJ1-1; the D region possibly corresponds to TRBD1 (5 bases align). The sample was PBMCs. This receptor was taken from a man aged 55-75 years with lung cancer. The CDR3: CASSSRQYTEAFF. The nucleotide sequence is TGTGCCAGCAGTTCCCGACAGTACACTGAAGCTTTCTTT.